This T cell receptor (beta chain) was recovered during a study of shared clonotypes between healthy human individuals. General study findings and limits: It was the few donors that limited the genetic and exposure-history diversity represented. The sole specimen, blood, was sampled, and tissue repertoires likely differ.

Germline-derived CDR1 and CDR2 are SGHDT and YYEEEE. V was clipped by 2 bases and J by 4 bases, with 9 bases between them. The CDR3 length is 13 residues. Among the unsorted PBMC samples, replicate PCRs used around 0.3 ug DNA, 25,000 to 35,000 T cell genomes. Original processing notes: For the immunoSEQ data, sequences were junction-only without quality scores, so filtering differed. TCRdb's table, derived via immunoSEQ multiplex PCR, lists solely in-frame clones and lacks some. For V, J and clone size, that table is used; D and trimming come from the DNA. Seen here are 470,000 or so clones, 78% observed once, and the top ten hold around 12%. Concerning this clone itself: Its antigen is unknown.

The sample taken for sequencing was PBMCs. This receptor was identified in a woman aged 40 to 50 in good health. Some clones in this sample may be carry-over from other donors' samples. This chain links TRBV5-6 with TRBJ1-2; TRBD1 is a possible D gene (5 bases). The CDR3 nucleotides are TGTGCCAGCAGCTTTCAGGGAAGCTATGGCTACACCTTC. It translates to CASSFQGSYGYTF.